This T cell receptor (beta chain) was sequenced during a study of blood T cells in healthy people across ages. A J-beta primer mix and a sample-barcoded 5' primer were used in a second PCR of roughly 6 to 11 cycles. Carrying 12 random nucleotides, a template-switch adaptor labeled each individual cDNA molecule. No fewer than 2.5 million CDR3-containing paired-end reads came from each sample. TCRdb recomputed calls from the 5' RACE reads with MiXCR, one row per CDR3 protein. The profile shows around 1.5 million distinct CDR3 sequences, approximately 59% of them singletons. The CDR3 extends over 15 amino acids. With 4 bases removed from V and 1 base from J, the gap between germline ends came to 13 bases. Germline lookup yields CDR1 ENHRY and CDR2 SYGVKD. Points on this clonotype: Its specificity is not known.

Study-level results: Long-lived donors exceeded aged donors in naive CD4+ cells and diversity.

Caucasian, healthy and from Russia, the donors were aged between roughly 6 and 95. The sequencing input was blood. The source of this sequence is a man in his late teens or twenties in good health. The chain carries TRBV10-3 and TRBJ2-5, with a weak D call TRBD2 (6 bases). CDR3 coding DNA: TGTGCCATCAGTGCTCAGGACGGGGGCCAAGAGACCCAGTACTTC. It codes for CAISAQDGGQETQYF.